The rows below give T cell receptor beta chains drawn from one sample of a study of shared clonotypes between healthy human individuals. Clones were read by immunoSEQ multiplex PCR, and TCRdb kept only the in-frame ones, dropping some. The sample shows around 1.4 million clones, roughly 98.5% of them seen only once. Sequencing was performed on naive CD4+ T cells sorted from blood. The receptors shown here come from a man aged 25 to 45 in good health. Each CDR3 is given with its conserved first and last residue. Fields, in order: D gene, clone size, J gene, V gene, CDR3 protein, CDR3 DNA. D genes are given only for firm matches. Size values are once, few and many counts, or a class for expanded clones, and some rows have none.

D: .
size: .
J: TRBJ2-7
V: TRBV5-4
CDR3: CASSFWPGSAPYEQYF
DNA: TGTGCCAGCAGCTTTTGGCCCGGGTCGGCTCCCTACGAGCAGTACTTC

D: .
size: .
J: TRBJ2-7
V: TRBV19
CDR3: CASTSQGIEDEQYF
DNA: TGTGCCAGTACTTCACAGGGAATCGAGGACGAGCAGTACTTC

D: .
size: .
J: TRBJ2-2
V: TRBV7-9
CDR3: CASSLTDTGELFF
DNA: TGTGCCAGCAGCTTAACGGACACCGGGGAGCTGTTTTTT

D: .
size: .
J: TRBJ2-7
V: TRBV5-4
CDR3: CASSFERLTSYEQYF
DNA: TGTGCCAGCAGCTTCGAGCGGTTAACCTCCTACGAGCAGTACTTC

D: TRBD2
size: once
J: TRBJ2-1
V: TRBV7-8
CDR3: CASSLRGGVLEQFF
DNA: TGTGCCAGCAGCCTAAGGGGAGGGGTCCTTGAGCAGTTCTTC

D: .
size: .
J: TRBJ2-2
V: TRBV30
CDR3: CAWTKLGVAGELFF
DNA: TGTGCCTGGACTAAATTGGGAGTGGCCGGGGAGCTGTTTTTT

D: .
size: .
J: TRBJ2-4
V: TRBV7-9
CDR3: CATTPNDIQYF
DNA: TGTGCCACGACCCCAAACGACATTCAGTACTTC

D: TRBD1
size: .
J: TRBJ2-2
V: TRBV14
CDR3: CASSRMGQGFIGELFF
DNA: TGTGCCAGCAGCCGAATGGGACAGGGGTTCATCGGGGAGCTGTTTTTT

D: .
size: .
J: TRBJ2-3
V: TRBV7-9
CDR3: CASSRSSGPRTDTQYF
DNA: TGTGCCAGCAGTCGCTCGTCGGGACCCCGCACAGATACGCAGTATTTT

D: .
size: .
J: TRBJ2-3
V: TRBV7-9
CDR3: CASTLTDTQYF
DNA: TGTGCCAGCACCCTAACAGATACGCAGTATTTT

D: .
size: .
J: TRBJ1-4
V: TRBV30
CDR3: CAWSEQGGYEKLFF
DNA: TGTGCCTGGAGTGAACAGGGTGGCTATGAAAAACTGTTTTTT

D: .
size: .
J: TRBJ2-7
V: TRBV5-1
CDR3: CASRPGVLTNYEQYF
DNA: TGCGCCAGCCGGCCCGGGGTACTCACCAACTACGAGCAGTACTTC

D: .
size: .
J: TRBJ2-7
V: TRBV10-2
CDR3: CASSDTPSGDYEQYF
DNA: TGCGCCAGCTCGGATACACCATCAGGGGACTACGAGCAGTACTTC

D: TRBD2
size: .
J: TRBJ2-5
V: TRBV7-7
CDR3: CASGRTSGLGETQYF
DNA: TGTGCCAGCGGTAGGACTAGCGGGCTGGGAGAGACCCAGTACTTC

D: .
size: .
J: TRBJ2-7
V: TRBV13
CDR3: CASSLSRTNSYEQYF
DNA: TGTGCCAGCAGCTTATCTCGGACTAATTCCTACGAGCAGTACTTC

D: TRBD1
size: .
J: TRBJ2-2
V: TRBV5-1
CDR3: CASSVRDRAGELFF
DNA: TGCGCCAGCAGCGTCCGGGACAGGGCCGGGGAGCTGTTTTTT